The 21 T cell receptor beta chains reported below all come from one sample, sequenced in a study of cytomegalovirus exposure and HLA in healthy donors (dated by TCRdb to the late 2010s). The library was generated by the immunoSEQ multiplex PCR assay. The multiplex PCR relied on a mix of 60 forward primers for TCR Vbeta segments and 13 reverse primers for TCR Jbeta segments. The immuneACCESS repertoire file appears here via TCRdb, limited to in-frame rearrangements. These files lack a portion of the clones; in checked studies, under half of the deficit traces to unresolved V genes, and the cause of the others is not known. The sample table lists about 140,000 clones, 60% to 80% of them with a count of one. The ten most abundant clones make up 2.5% to 4% of the sample. Sequenced: PBMCs. The receptors come from a man in his forties in good health and CMV-seronegative.

The rearrangement links TRBV5-1 to TRBJ2-7; tentatively, D is TRBD2 (6 bases). CDR1 is SGHRS, CDR2 YFSETQ, per germline. V dropped 3 bases and J dropped 1 base, with 8 bases sitting between them. The CDR3 length is 13 residues. In DNA form, the CDR3 reads TGCGCCAGCAGCTGGGCGGGGTCCTACGAGCAGTACTTC. Its translation is CASSWAGSYEQYF.

The chain uses TRBV6-1 and TRBJ1-5; D unresolved. This CDR3 is 16 amino acids long. Germline V gene lookup returns CDR1 MNHNS and CDR2 SASEGT. Trimming shortened V by 4 bases and J by 6 bases, and 19 bases separated the two germline ends. The DNA for the CDR3 is TGTGCCAGCAGTGGCCCAGGTGGGGTGGGGAGTCAGCCCCAGCATTTT. Protein sequence: CASSGPGGVGSQPQHF.

The chain links TRBV11-2 to TRBJ1-5; the D is unclear. Trimming stripped 6 bases from V and 6 bases from J, with 12 bases between. Germline V gene data show CDR1 as SGHAT and CDR2 as FQNNGV. The CDR3 length is 13 residues. The CDR3 sequence: CASSLHIGQPQHF. CDR3 sequence (DNA): TGTGCCAGCAGTTTACACATTGGTCAGCCCCAGCATTTT.

This sequence joins TRBV6-6 and TRBJ1-2; TRBD1 matches at 8 bases. The CDR3 is 16 residues long. Losses at the gene ends were 2 bases for V and 8 bases for J; bases not matched to a gene: 13. Germline V gene lookup returns CDR1 MNHNY and CDR2 SVGAGI (reference sequence). CDR3 sequence (DNA): TGTGCCAGCAGTTACAGCTCCGAGACAGGGGTCTGCGGCTACACCTTC. Amino acid sequence: CASSYSSETGVCGYTF.

This chain uses TRBV7-2 with TRBJ2-3; possible D gene TRBD2, 6 bases. The V and J ends lost 3 bases and 4 bases respectively, with 11 bases between them. This CDR3 spans 14 amino acids. Germline-derived CDR1 and CDR2 are SGHTA and FQGNSA. DNA of the CDR3: TGTGCCAGCAGCTTGCGGGGAAGGTCAGATACGCAGTATTTT. Protein product: CASSLRGRSDTQYF.

V and J are TRBV6-1 and TRBJ2-1; D is possibly TRBD1 (6 bases). There are 13 residues in the CDR3. Germline CDR1 reads MNHNS; CDR2 reads SASEGT. With 7 bases removed from V and 7 bases from J, the gap between germline ends came to 14 bases. The CDR3 spells CASIQYQGNEQFF. The CDR3 coding sequence is TGTGCCAGCATCCAGTATCAGGGGAATGAGCAGTTCTTC.

A few counts support this clone. The J gene is TRBJ2-5, the V gene TRBV5-1; 13 bases align to TRBD2. Germline V gene data show CDR1 as SGHRS and CDR2 as YFSETQ. The CDR3 extends over 15 amino acids. With 3 bases clipped from V and 5 bases from J, the junction kept 4 bases outside the gene matches. The DNA of the CDR3 is TGCGCCAGCAGCTGGACTAGCGGGGGAGGGGAGACCCAGTACTTC. It is translated as CASSWTSGGGETQYF.

V usage is TRBV6-1 and J usage is TRBJ1-2; D gene uncertain. The CDR3 is made up of 12 amino acids. Trimming left V 2 bases short and J 3 bases short, with 4 bases between. In germline, CDR1 is MNHNS, CDR2 SASEGT. CDR3 residues: CASSESHYGYTF. In DNA, the CDR3 is TGTGCCAGCAGTGAATCTCACTATGGCTACACCTTC.

The chain joins TRBV15 to TRBJ1-1; D remains ambiguous. The CDR3 is 12 amino acids. Trimming stripped 7 bases from V and 1 base from J, with 7 bases between. Per the germline V gene, CDR1 is LNHNV and CDR2 is YYDKDF (reference sequence). CDR3 in DNA: TGTGCCACCAACGAGGGGAACACTGAAGCTTTCTTT. It translates to CATNEGNTEAFF.

This clone was recorded at least ten times. In the same sample, other DNA sequences code for this CDR3. This chain joins TRBV5-1 and TRBJ1-2, with 7 bases identical to TRBD1. Per germline, CDR1 SGHRS and CDR2 YFSETQ. The CDR3 is made up of 12 amino acids. V was clipped by 3 bases and J by 6 bases; unmatched bases: 2. The CDR3: CASSSDRDGYTF. CDR3 coding DNA: TGCGCCAGCAGCTCCGACAGGGATGGCTACACCTTC.

The rearrangement uses TRBV16 and TRBJ1-1; TRBD1 might be the D (6 bases). Germline CDR1 and CDR2: KGHSY and FQNENV. The germline V and J ends were trimmed by 4 bases and 5 bases, with 14 bases remaining between them. This CDR3 comprises 14 residues. DNA for the CDR3: TGTGCCAGCAGCCCAGGGTGGGGGCTGACTGAAGCTTTCTTT. It specifies CASSPGWGLTEAFF.

V usage is TRBV29-1 and J usage is TRBJ2-6; maybe TRBD1 (6 bases). The CDR3 covers 14 residues. Germline CDR1 reads SQVTM; CDR2 reads ANQGSEA. V was shortened by 6 bases and J by 4 bases, with 13 bases between the two germline ends. The CDR3 region has the DNA TGCAGCGTGGGCCAGGGGTTAGGGGCCAACGTCCTGACTTTC. Encoded protein: CSVGQGLGANVLTF.

This chain connects TRBV5-4 to TRBJ1-6; 7 bases line up with TRBD1. Germline CDR1 reads SGHNT; CDR2 reads YYREEE (reference sequence). The CDR3 extends over 14 amino acids. J lost 12 bases, V lost 0 bases, and 6 bases had no gene match. CDR3 coding DNA: TGTGCCAGCAGCTTGGGGCAGGGGGTTCAACCCCTCCACTTT. It yields the protein CASSLGQGVQPLHF.

The chain uses TRBV7-9 and TRBJ2-7; the match to TRBD2 covers 14 bases. Germline CDR1 and CDR2: SEHNR and FQNEAQ (reference sequence). The CDR3 length is 18 residues. V lost 5 bases, J lost 7 bases, and 16 bases stayed unmatched. The DNA for the CDR3 is TGTGCCAGCAGCCTCCGACTAGCGGGGGGGACGTCTTCAGGTGAGCAGTACTTC. Its protein product is CASSLRLAGGTSSGEQYF.

The rearrangement links TRBV6-1 to TRBJ1-5; 8 positions match TRBD1. The CDR3 covers 15 residues. CDR1 is MNHNS and CDR2 is SASEGT in the germline V gene. V was pared by 5 bases and J by 9 bases, with 12 bases of the junction left unmatched. CDR3 bases: TGTGCCAGCAGTCACCGAAGGGACAGGTCTGGGCCCCAGCATTTT. This sequence encodes CASSHRRDRSGPQHF.

This chain connects TRBV6-1 to TRBJ1-5, with 8 bases matching TRBD1. J gave up 4 bases and V 5 bases, and 7 bases lay outside the gene matches. Germline V gene sequence: CDR1 MNHNS, CDR2 SASEGT. CDR3 size: 15 residues. In DNA form, the CDR3 reads TGTGCCAGCAGTCCGGGACAGGTCAGTAATCAGCCCCAGCATTTT. Translation gives CASSPGQVSNQPQHF.

The J gene is TRBJ2-3, the V gene TRBV5-8, with a weak D call TRBD2 (9 bases). The CDR3 sequence is 17 residues long. Trimming removed 0 bases from V and 2 bases from J, with 16 bases in between. CDR1 and CDR2 from the germline V gene are SGHTS and YDEGEE. In DNA form, the CDR3 reads TGTGCCAGCAGCTTGGGGACAGGGACTAGCATCACAGATACGCAGTATTTT. Its protein is CASSLGTGTSITDTQYF. Full variable domain (outside the CDR3, taken from reference TRBV5-8 and TRBJ2-3): EAGVTQSPTHLIKTRGQQATLRCSPISGHTSVYWYQQALGLGLQFLLWYDEGEERNRGNFPPRFSGRQFPNYSSELNVNALELEDSALYLCASSLGTGTSITDTQYFGPGTRLTVL.

This rearrangement joins TRBV7-2 to TRBJ2-7; 7 nucleotides line up with TRBD2. Looked up from germline, CDR1 is SGHTA and CDR2 is FQGNSA. V lost 1 base to trimming and J lost 0 bases; unmatched junction nucleotides: 6. This CDR3 has 16 residues. CDR3 region: CASSLGPGGFSYEQYF. In DNA form, the CDR3 reads TGTGCCAGCAGCTTAGGTCCGGGGGGATTCTCCTACGAGCAGTACTTC.

This chain joins TRBV7-9 and TRBJ2-7; 8 bases are shared with TRBD1. This CDR3 spans 15 amino acids. Looked up from germline, CDR1 is SEHNR and CDR2 is FQNEAQ (reference sequence). The J segment lost 2 bases and the V segment lost 5 bases, leaving 8 bases of the junction unmatched. The CDR3 spells CASSATGGRPYEQYF. In DNA, the CDR3 is TGTGCCAGCAGCGCAACAGGGGGTAGGCCCTACGAGCAGTACTTC.

Turning to this clone: An end of the junction differs from the germline gene, which may be a read error. This chain links TRBV30 with TRBJ2-3, with D tentatively TRBD1 or TRBD2 (5 bases each). The CDR3 length is 13 residues. Germline assignment: CDR1 GTSNPN and CDR2 SVGIG (reference sequence). The CDR3 coding sequence is TGTGCCTGCAGTGAGGGGCAGGGAGATACGCAGTATTTT. This translates into CACSEGQGDTQYF.

V usage is TRBV7-9 and J usage is TRBJ2-2; 14 nucleotides align to TRBD2. The V gene's germline CDR1 is SEHNR and CDR2 FQNEAQ (reference sequence). V was clipped by 5 bases and J by 3 bases; unmatched bases: 8. This CDR3 is 18 amino acids long. CDR3 sequence: CASSPPRTSGGYTGELFF. The CDR3 DNA is TGTGCCAGCAGCCCGCCCCGGACTAGCGGGGGGTACACCGGGGAGCTGTTTTTT.